This entry lists 16 T cell receptor beta chains sequenced from one sample in a study of blood T cell repertoires in COVID-19. TCRdb's copy holds only in-frame clones and misses some; the assay was immunoSEQ multiplex PCR. The sample consists of about 190,000 clones, 70% to 85% of them appearing once. Material: peripheral blood. The receptors derive from a woman aged 50 to 60 with acute or convalescent COVID-19.

The CDR3, as DNA: TGTGCCAGTAGTTGGGGACAGGTCGGAGAAAAACTGTTTTTT. Translated, it gives CASSWGQVGEKLFF. This chain links TRBV19 with TRBJ1-4, with 8 bases fitting TRBD1. Trimming at V came to 5 bases and at J to 8 bases, leaving 7 bases not matched to a gene. CDR1 and CDR2 (germline): LNHDA, SQIVND (reference sequence). The length of the CDR3 is 14 residues.

This clone was detected once. This chain's CDR3 is CSAYSQGGYTF. DNA for the CDR3: TGCAGTGCTTATTCCCAGGGGGGCTACACCTTC. This rearrangement joins TRBV20-1 to TRBJ1-2; the D gene is possibly TRBD1 (6 bases). V lost 5 bases, J lost 8 bases, and 12 bases lay in between. Germline loops: CDR1 DFQATT, CDR2 SNEGSKA (reference sequence). CDR3 size: 11 residues.

The gene calls are TRBV18 and TRBJ1-4; D gene unclear. The V end lost 5 bases, the J end lost 5 bases, and 15 bases lay between the germline ends. The CDR3 covers 15 residues. Germline values: CDR1 KGHSH, CDR2 LQKENI. Here the CDR3 reads CASSSNHGENEKLFF. DNA for the CDR3: TGTGCCAGCTCATCAAACCACGGAGAGAATGAAAAACTGTTTTTT. Full variable domain (remainder filled in from reference TRBV18 and TRBJ1-4): NAGVMQNPRHLVRRRGQEARLRCSPMKGHSHVYWYRQLPEEGLKFMVYLQKENIIDESGMPKERFSAEFPKEGPSILRIQQVVRGDSAAYFCASSSNHGENEKLFFGSGTQLSVL.

The chain recombines TRBV6-5 with TRBJ2-7; 10 bases are a match to TRBD1. Losses at the gene ends were 2 bases for V and 3 bases for J; bases not matched to a gene: 4. The CDR3 extends over 15 amino acids. CDR1 is MNHEY, CDR2 SVGAGI, per germline. The CDR3 sequence: CASSYKGQGFYEQYF. The CDR3 DNA sequence: TGTGCCAGCAGTTACAAGGGACAGGGGTTCTACGAGCAGTACTTC.

This chain links TRBV19 with TRBJ2-1, with TRBD2 identical over 10 bases. Germline V gene lookup returns CDR1 LNHDA and CDR2 SQIVND (reference sequence). The CDR3 consists of 15 residues. The J segment lost 8 bases and the V segment lost 2 bases, leaving 6 bases of the junction unmatched. CDR3 bases: TGTGCCAGTAGTATAAGCGGGGGGGCATTTGATGAGCAGTTCTTC. This translates into CASSISGGAFDEQFF.

The gene calls are TRBV6-5 and TRBJ2-5; D gene unclear. This CDR3 is 11 amino acids long. V shed 6 bases and J shed 4 bases, with 6 bases lying between them. The germline CDR1 and CDR2 sequences are MNHEY and SVGAGI. In DNA form, the CDR3 reads TGTGCCAGCAGCCGGTTAGAGACCCAGTACTTC. It specifies CASSRLETQYF.

V is TRBV30 and J is TRBJ1-5; no clear D. The CDR3 consists of 14 residues. Trimming removed 7 bases at V and 1 base at J, with 14 bases between. Germline lookup yields CDR1 GTSNPN and CDR2 SVGIG (reference sequence). The CDR3 loop reads CASSRRESNQPQHF. In DNA form, the CDR3 reads TGTGCCTCCTCACGGAGGGAGAGCAATCAGCCCCAGCATTTT. Complete variable domain (other parts from reference TRBV30 and TRBJ1-5): SQTIHQWPATLVQPVGSPLSLECTVEGTSNPNLYWYRQAAGRGLQLLFYSVGIGQISSEVPQNLSASRPQDRQFILSSKKLLLSDSGFYLCASSRRESNQPQHFGDGTRLSIL.

J is TRBJ2-7 and V is TRBV28; 12 bases match TRBD2. V lost 6 bases to trimming and J lost 3 bases; unmatched junction nucleotides: 9. The CDR3 is 16 residues long. Germline-derived CDR1 and CDR2 are MDHEN and SYDVKM. The CDR3 spells CASSRRTSGDIYEQYF. Written as DNA, the CDR3 is TGTGCCAGCAGCCGGAGGACTAGCGGGGATATCTACGAGCAGTACTTC. Using reference TRBV28 and TRBJ2-7 for the parts outside the CDR3, the full variable domain is DVKVTQSSRYLVKRTGEKVFLECVQDMDHENMFWYRQDPGLGLRLIYFSYDVKMKEKGDIPEGYSVSREKKERFSLILESASTNQTSMYLCASSRRTSGDIYEQYFGPGTRLTVT.

V and J are TRBV10-1 and TRBJ2-4; D gene unclear. From germline, CDR1 is WNHNN and CDR2 SYGVQD (reference sequence). Trimming stripped 0 bases from V and 0 bases from J, with 9 bases between. The CDR3 spans 16 residues. Here the CDR3 DNA reads TGCGCCAGCAGTGAGTCGAAGAGTTTAGCCAAAAACATTCAGTACTTC. Translating it yields CASSESKSLAKNIQYF.

The chain uses TRBV5-1 and TRBJ2-3; D might be TRBD2 (6 bases). Trimming took off 4 bases at V and 2 bases at J, with 20 bases between the two ends. This CDR3 spans 17 amino acids. The germline gives CDR1 SGHRS, CDR2 YFSETQ. The CDR3, as DNA: TGCGCCAGCAGCCTGAACTTCGAGGGACTTCCCACAGATACGCAGTATTTT. It yields the protein CASSLNFEGLPTDTQYF.

This chain joins TRBV28 and TRBJ1-2, with 7 bases fitting TRBD1. J lost 2 bases, V lost 7 bases, and 7 bases had no gene match. The germline V gene has CDR1 MDHEN and CDR2 SYDVKM. This CDR3 comprises 14 residues. CDR3 coding DNA: TGTGCCAGCACCGAGACAGGGAGGAACTATGGCTACACCTTC. Translated: CASTETGRNYGYTF.

V and J are TRBV5-4 and TRBJ2-7; 9 nucleotides agree with TRBD2. The CDR3 is 15 amino acids. The junction had 9 bases not matched to a gene; V was cut back by 4 bases and J by 4 bases. Germline CDR1 and CDR2: SGHNT and YYREEE (reference sequence). The CDR3 loop reads CASSPLAGDRYEQYF. The CDR3 DNA is TGTGCCAGCAGCCCATTAGCGGGGGACCGTTACGAGCAGTACTTC.

The chain uses TRBV5-4 and TRBJ2-7; D gene uncertain. V was pared by 2 bases and J by 1 base, with 4 bases between. The CDR3 runs 12 residues. The V gene's germline CDR1 is SGHNT and CDR2 YYREEE (reference sequence). The CDR3 reads CASSFESYEQYF. The DNA for the CDR3 is TGTGCCAGCAGCTTTGAGTCCTACGAGCAGTACTTC.

The chain carries TRBV6-6 and TRBJ2-7; no clear D. CDR3 length equals 11 residues. From germline, CDR1 is MNHNY and CDR2 SVGAGI (reference sequence). Trimming removed 6 bases from V and 6 bases from J, with 9 bases in between. CDR3 bases: TGTGCCAGCAGGGTAACAAGCGAGCAGTACTTC. It specifies CASRVTSEQYF.

CDR3 nucleotide sequence: TGTGCCAGCAGACGGACAGGGGAAGACATTCAGTACTTC. It translates to CASRRTGEDIQYF. This chain connects TRBV4-2 to TRBJ2-4, with 9 bases fitting TRBD1. The germline V gene encodes CDR1 LGHNA and CDR2 YNFKEQ. The V and J ends lost 6 bases and 8 bases, in that order; junction bases with no gene match: 5. This CDR3 is 13 amino acids long.

V usage is TRBV24-1 and J usage is TRBJ2-7; 7 bases match TRBD1. The germline gives CDR1 KGHDR, CDR2 SFDVKD. This CDR3 is built from 15 residues. The J segment lost 3 bases and the V segment lost 5 bases, leaving 9 bases of the junction unmatched. CDR3 DNA: TGTGCCACCAGTGCCCCCGGGGACAGATTCTACGAGCAGTACTTC. Amino acid sequence: CATSAPGDRFYEQYF.